This T cell receptor (beta chain) emerged from a study of blood T cells in healthy people across ages. The use of a sample-barcoded 5' primer and a J-beta primer mix characterized a second PCR of roughly 7 to 11 cycles. All cDNA molecules were each tagged by a template-switch adaptor with 12 random nucleotides. TCRdb ran MiXCR on the 5' RACE reads and lists one entry per CDR3 protein. The sample lists some 700,000 distinct CDR3 sequences; about 20% were seen once. Germline V CDR1 and CDR2: SGHKS, YYEKEE (reference sequence). CDR3 length: 17 residues. V shed 4 bases and J shed 3 bases, with 22 bases lying between them.

What was sequenced was blood. The origin of this receptor is a man in his 70s in good health. The V and J genes are TRBV5-5 and TRBJ1-2; D may be TRBD1 (6 bases). The CDR3 spells CASSLSAGAISDYGYTF. The CDR3 region has the DNA TGTGCCAGCAGCCTGTCTGCGGGGGCGATTTCCGACTATGGCTACACCTTC.